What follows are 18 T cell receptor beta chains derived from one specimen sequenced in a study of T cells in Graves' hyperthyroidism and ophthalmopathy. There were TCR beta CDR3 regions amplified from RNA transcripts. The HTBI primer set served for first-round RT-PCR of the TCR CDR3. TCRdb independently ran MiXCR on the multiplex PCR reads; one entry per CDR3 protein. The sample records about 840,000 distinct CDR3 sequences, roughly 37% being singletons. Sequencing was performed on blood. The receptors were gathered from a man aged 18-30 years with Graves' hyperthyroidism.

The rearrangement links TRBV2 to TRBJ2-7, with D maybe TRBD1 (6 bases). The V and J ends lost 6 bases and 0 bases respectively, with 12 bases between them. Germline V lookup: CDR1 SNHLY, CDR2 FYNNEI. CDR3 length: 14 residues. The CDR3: CASRNRAGSYEQYF. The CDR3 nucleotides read TGTGCCAGCAGGAACAGGGCAGGCTCCTACGAGCAGTACTTC. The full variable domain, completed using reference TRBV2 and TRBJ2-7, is EPEVTQTPSHQVTQMGQEVILRCVPISNHLYFYWYRQILGQKVEFLVSFYNNEISEKSEIFDDQFSVERPDGSNFTLKIRSTKLEDSAMYFCASRNRAGSYEQYFGPGTRLTVT.

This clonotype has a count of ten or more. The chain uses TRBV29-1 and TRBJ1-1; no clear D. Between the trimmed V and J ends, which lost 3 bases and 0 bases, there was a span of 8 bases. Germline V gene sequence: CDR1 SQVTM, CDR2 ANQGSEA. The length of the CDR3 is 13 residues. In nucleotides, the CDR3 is TGCAGCGTTGATTCACCCCTGAACACTGAAGCTTTCTTT. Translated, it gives CSVDSPLNTEAFF. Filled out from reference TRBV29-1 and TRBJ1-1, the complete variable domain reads SAVISQKPSRDICQRGTSLTIQCQVDSQVTMMFWYRQQPGQSLTLIATANQGSEATYESGFVIDKFPISRPNLTFSTLTVSNMSPEDSSIYLCSVDSPLNTEAFFGQGTRLTVV.

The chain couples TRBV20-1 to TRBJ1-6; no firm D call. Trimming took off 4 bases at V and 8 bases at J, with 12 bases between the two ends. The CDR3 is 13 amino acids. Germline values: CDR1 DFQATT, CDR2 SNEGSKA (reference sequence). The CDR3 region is CSAIPGSYSPLHF. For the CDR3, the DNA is TGCAGTGCTATCCCCGGGAGTTATTCACCCCTCCACTTT.

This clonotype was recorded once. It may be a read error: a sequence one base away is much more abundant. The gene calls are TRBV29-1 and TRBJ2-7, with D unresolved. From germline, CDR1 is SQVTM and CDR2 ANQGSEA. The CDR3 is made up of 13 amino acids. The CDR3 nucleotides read TGCGGCGTTGTCCGGGCAGGCTCCTACGAGCAGTACTTC. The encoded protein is CGVVRAGSYEQYF.

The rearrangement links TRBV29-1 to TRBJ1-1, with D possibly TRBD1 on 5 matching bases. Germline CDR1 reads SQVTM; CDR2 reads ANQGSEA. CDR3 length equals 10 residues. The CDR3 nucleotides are TGCAGGGGGCTTAGGGGTGAAGCTTTCTTT. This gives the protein CRGLRGEAFF.

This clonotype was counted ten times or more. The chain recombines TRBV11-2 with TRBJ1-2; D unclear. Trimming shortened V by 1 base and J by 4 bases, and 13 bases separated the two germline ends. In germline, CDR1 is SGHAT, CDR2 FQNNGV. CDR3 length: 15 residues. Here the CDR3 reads CASSLGANTAYGYTF. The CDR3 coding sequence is TGTGCCAGCAGCTTAGGTGCAAATACGGCCTATGGCTACACCTTC.

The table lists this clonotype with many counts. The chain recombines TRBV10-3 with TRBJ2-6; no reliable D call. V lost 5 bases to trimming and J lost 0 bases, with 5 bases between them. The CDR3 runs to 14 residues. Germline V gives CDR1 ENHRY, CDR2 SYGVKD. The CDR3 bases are TGTGCCATCAGTTGGAACTCTGGGGCCAACGTCCTGACTTTC. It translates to CAISWNSGANVLTF.

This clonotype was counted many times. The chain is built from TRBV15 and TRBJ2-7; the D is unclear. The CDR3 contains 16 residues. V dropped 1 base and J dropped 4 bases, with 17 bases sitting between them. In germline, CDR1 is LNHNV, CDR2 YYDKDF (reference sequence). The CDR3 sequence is CATSRGAVGPIYEQYF. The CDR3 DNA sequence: TGTGCCACCAGCAGAGGGGCAGTAGGTCCCATATACGAGCAGTACTTC.

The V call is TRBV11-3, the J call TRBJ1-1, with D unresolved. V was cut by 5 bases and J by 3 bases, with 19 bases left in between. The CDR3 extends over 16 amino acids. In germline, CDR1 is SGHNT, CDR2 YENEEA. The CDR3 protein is CASSPLLINQYTEAFF. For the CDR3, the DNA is TGTGCCAGCAGCCCACTCCTAATTAACCAATACACTGAAGCTTTCTTT.

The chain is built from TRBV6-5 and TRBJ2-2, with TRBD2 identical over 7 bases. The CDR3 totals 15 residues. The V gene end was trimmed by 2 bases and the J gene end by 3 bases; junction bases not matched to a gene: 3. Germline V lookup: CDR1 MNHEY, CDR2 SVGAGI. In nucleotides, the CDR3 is TGTGCCAGCAGTTACAGTCTAGCGGACACCGGGGAGCTGTTTTTT. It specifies CASSYSLADTGELFF.

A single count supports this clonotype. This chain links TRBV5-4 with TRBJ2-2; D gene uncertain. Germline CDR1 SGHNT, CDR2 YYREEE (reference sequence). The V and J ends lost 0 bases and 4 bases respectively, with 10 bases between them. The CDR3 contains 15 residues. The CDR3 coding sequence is TGTGCCAGCAGCTTGGTTACTTGGGGCACCGGGGAGCTGTTTTTT. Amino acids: CASSLVTWGTGELFF. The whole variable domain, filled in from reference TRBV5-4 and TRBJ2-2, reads ETGVTQSPTHLIKTRGQQVTLRCSSQSGHNTVSWYQQALGQGPQFIFQYYREEENGRGNFPPRFSGLQFPNYSSELNVNALELDDSALYLCASSLVTWGTGELFFGEGSRLTVL.

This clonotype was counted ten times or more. The CDR3 protein is CASRAGHMVEAFF. CDR3 in DNA: TGTGCCAGCAGAGCGGGACATATGGTTGAAGCTTTCTTT. This rearrangement joins TRBV2 to TRBJ1-1, with D tentatively TRBD1 (6 bases). The CDR3 has 13 residues. Germline-derived CDR1 and CDR2 are SNHLY and FYNNEI. V dropped 6 bases and J dropped 7 bases, with 15 bases sitting between them.

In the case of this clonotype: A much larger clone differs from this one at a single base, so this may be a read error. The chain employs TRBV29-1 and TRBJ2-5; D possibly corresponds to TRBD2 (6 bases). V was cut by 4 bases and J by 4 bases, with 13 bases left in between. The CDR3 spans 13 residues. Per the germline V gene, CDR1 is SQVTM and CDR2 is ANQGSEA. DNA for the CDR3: TGCAGCGTTGCATGGGAGGACCCAGAGACCCAGTACTTC. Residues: CSVAWEDPETQYF.

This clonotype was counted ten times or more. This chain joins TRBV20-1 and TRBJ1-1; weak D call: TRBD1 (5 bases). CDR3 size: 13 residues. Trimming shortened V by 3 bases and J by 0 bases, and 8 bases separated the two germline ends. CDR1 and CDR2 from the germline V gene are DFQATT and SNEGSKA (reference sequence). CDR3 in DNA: TGCAGTGCTAGTACAGGCTTGAACACTGAAGCTTTCTTT. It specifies CSASTGLNTEAFF.

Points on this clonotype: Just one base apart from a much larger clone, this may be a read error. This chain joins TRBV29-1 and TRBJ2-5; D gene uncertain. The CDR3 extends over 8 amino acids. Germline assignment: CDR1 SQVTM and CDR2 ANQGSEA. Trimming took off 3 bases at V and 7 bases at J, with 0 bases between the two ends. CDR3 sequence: CSVETQYF. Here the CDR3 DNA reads TGCAGCGTTGAGACCCAGTACTTC.

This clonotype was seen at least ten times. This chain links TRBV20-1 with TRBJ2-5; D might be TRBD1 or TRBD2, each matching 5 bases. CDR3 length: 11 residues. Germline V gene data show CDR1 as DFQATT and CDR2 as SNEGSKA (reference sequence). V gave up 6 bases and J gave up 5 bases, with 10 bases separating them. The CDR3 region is CSAWDRETQYF. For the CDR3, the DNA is TGCAGTGCCTGGGACCGGGAGACCCAGTACTTC.

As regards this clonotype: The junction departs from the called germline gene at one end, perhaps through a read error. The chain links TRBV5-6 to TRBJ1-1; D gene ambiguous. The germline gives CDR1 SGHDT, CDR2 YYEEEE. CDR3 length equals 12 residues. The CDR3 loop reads CASSQVNSEAFF. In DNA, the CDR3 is TGTGCCAGCAGCCAGGTGAACAGTGAAGCTTTCTTT.

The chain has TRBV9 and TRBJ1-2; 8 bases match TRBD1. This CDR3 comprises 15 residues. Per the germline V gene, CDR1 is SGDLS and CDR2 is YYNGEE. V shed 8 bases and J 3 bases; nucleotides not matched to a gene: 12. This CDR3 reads CASGAGGTDYYGYTF. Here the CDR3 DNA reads TGTGCCAGTGGGGCAGGGGGCACCGATTACTATGGCTACACCTTC.